Sequencing of this T cell receptor (beta chain) was carried out in a study of blood T cell repertoires in COVID-19 (dated by TCRdb to the early 2020s). Context from the whole study: Samples covering the acute and convalescent phases of COVID-19 were provided by collaborators in the United States, Italy and Spain. The samples were drawn from two sources: the first 160 participants of the ongoing ImmuneRACE study, and over 1,000 subjects contributed by 6 global collaborators. The sample metadata nearly always contained a de-identified subject ID, COVID-19 status, age in years and sex. The prospective study material was composed of cDNA or gDNA derived from T cells, B-cell-depleted T cells, or PBMCs. Subjects who had been exposed to COVID-19, were actively infected with it, or had recovered from it provided the deeply sampled blood TCRbeta repertoires that made up the dataset. A freely available public database, intended as a resource for researchers studying the immune response to SARS-CoV-2, is where the repertoires were released. Where HLA class I and class II types were available, the types were taken from metadata supplied by the sample provider, not from assay-based typing.

TCRbeta CDR3 regions were amplified from genomic DNA using the immunoSEQ Assay, a bias-controlled multiplex PCR. The study's own analysis went as follows. The number of nucleated cells in each sample was estimated by amplification of reference gene primers within the assay. To quantify the absolute abundance of each unique TCRbeta CDR3 rearrangement, sequence reads were collapsed and filtered. For each sample, productive Simpson clonality was calculated as the square root of Simpson's diversity index over productive rearrangements. Entries here come from immuneACCESS through TCRdb and include only in-frame sequences with V and J called. Some clones fail to appear in such tables; in the studies checked, an unresolved V gene covers under half of the shortfall, and the cause of the remainder is unknown. That table is the source of V, J and clone size, and D and trimming were worked out from the DNA. The sample table records a few hundred thousand clones; approximately 83% of these occur just once. The ten largest clones take up less than 5% of the sample.

From the cysteine up to the phenylalanine, the CDR3 has a length of 15 residues. Only the CDR3 DNA stays, 45 bases, in frame from base 1. The germline V gene gives CDR1 as SGHTA and CDR2 as FQGTGA. V loses 5 bases of germline sequence and J loses 0 bases, and the interval between the two ends is 8 bases. Points the paper makes about the study in general: The quantity of clinical and demographic metadata differed by source and by participant and was supplied without curation.

Enrolling through a virtual design, the prospective study's participants ranged in age from roughly 18 to 95 years and lived across roughly 23 United States geographic areas. To assign participants to cohorts, the prospective study relied on clinical history that participants themselves reported in a screening survey and a study questionnaire. In the prospective study, mobile phlebotomists collected whole blood, serum and a nasopharyngeal or oropharyngeal swab from each participant. Over a roughly 2-month period, participants in the prospective study had the option of providing additional blood draws and questionnaires. Prospective study blood samples were shipped either frozen or at room temperature before DNA extraction. This clone occurred a few times. This clone's antigen is unknown. The sample holds no much larger clone one base away, and base qualities are not on file.

This clonotype was obtained from a woman aged 40 to 50 with acute COVID-19. In this chain, TRBV7-3 is recombined with TRBJ2-6; the D gene is possibly TRBD2, with 6 bases matching. Material: PBMCs or T cells enriched from blood (not recorded which). This receptor carries the CDR3 CASSPGVSGANVLTF. The nucleotide sequence is given as TGTGCCAGCAGCCCGGGGGTCTCTGGGGCCAACGTCCTGACTTTC.